One and the same sample provided the 9 T cell receptor beta chains below, sequenced in a study of blood T cell repertoires in COVID-19 (dated by TCRdb to 2019 to 2021). The library came from the immunoSEQ multiplex PCR assay. This is the immuneACCESS table as TCRdb keeps it, with only in-frame sequences that have V and J called. A part of the clones is gone; compared with another copy, unresolved V genes explain less than half, and the rest is unexplained. The sample profile shows 200,000 to 250,000 clones; 85% to 90% of them were found once. The ten largest clonotypes hold approximately 10% of the sample. The sample comprised peripheral blood. The receptors shown here come from a woman aged 45 to 65 with COVID-19, enrolled during active disease.

The CDR3 reads CASSFTYSGANVLTF. CDR3 in DNA: TGTGCCAGCAGTTTTACCTACTCTGGGGCCAACGTCCTGACTTTC. The chain uses TRBV27 and TRBJ2-6; no clear D gene. V gave up 3 bases and J gave up 0 bases, with 6 bases separating them. The germline gives CDR1 MNHEY, CDR2 SMNVEV (reference sequence). The CDR3 spans 15 residues.

V and J are TRBV13 and TRBJ2-1; TRBD1 matches 8 bases. With 5 bases clipped from V and 7 bases from J, the junction kept 10 bases outside the gene matches. The CDR3 totals 15 residues. The germline CDR1 and CDR2 sequences are PRHDT and FYEKMQ (reference sequence). CDR3 sequence: CASSPGQGVENEQFF. CDR3 in DNA: TGTGCCAGCAGCCCCGGACAGGGAGTCGAGAATGAGCAGTTCTTC.

V usage is TRBV4-1 and J usage is TRBJ1-5; a possible D gene is TRBD1 (6 bases). Germline-derived CDR1 and CDR2 are MGHRA and YSYEKL. Trimming stripped 0 bases from V and 4 bases from J, with 7 bases between. The CDR3 is 14 residues long. The CDR3 reads CASSQEGGNQPQHF. CDR3 nucleotides: TGCGCCAGCAGCCAAGAAGGGGGTAATCAGCCCCAGCATTTT.

This chain joins TRBV10-2 and TRBJ1-6, with D maybe TRBD1 (6 bases). CDR3 length: 13 residues. CDR1 is WSHSY, CDR2 SAAADI, per germline. With 7 bases removed from V and 7 bases from J, the gap between germline ends came to 11 bases. CDR3 residues: CASTEGGNSPLHF. CDR3 DNA: TGCGCCAGCACCGAGGGGGGGAATTCACCCCTCCACTTT.

The V call is TRBV6-6, the J call TRBJ1-2, with TRBD1 identical over 11 bases. The CDR3 loop spans 15 amino acids. V was pared by 5 bases and J by 2 bases, with 4 bases of the junction left unmatched. The germline gives CDR1 MNHNY, CDR2 SVGAGI (reference sequence). As DNA, the CDR3 is TGTGCCAGCAGTCCTAGGGACAGGGGGAACTATGGCTACACCTTC. Translated: CASSPRDRGNYGYTF.

This clone was detected a few times. The chain uses TRBV27 and TRBJ1-5; tentative D call: TRBD1 (5 bases). Germline V gives CDR1 MNHEY, CDR2 SMNVEV (reference sequence). The CDR3 covers 16 residues. The germline V and J ends were trimmed by 4 bases and 2 bases, with 15 bases remaining between them. CDR3 protein: CASSSLGDGGNQPQHF. The CDR3 DNA sequence: TGTGCCAGCAGTTCATTAGGGGATGGAGGCAATCAGCCCCAGCATTTT.

The chain has TRBV6-4 and TRBJ1-2; no definite D call. The CDR3 is made up of 13 amino acids. Trimming removed 8 bases at V and 4 bases at J, with 14 bases between. Germline V gives CDR1 MRHNA, CDR2 SNTAGT. CDR3 in DNA: TGTGCCAGCCTTTCGGAGGGCGCCTATGGCTACACCTTC. It is translated as CASLSEGAYGYTF.

The CDR3 nucleotides are TGTGCCAGCCTTAGGGGGCCCGGGGAGCTGTTTTTT. This encodes CASLRGPGELFF. This chain links TRBV19 with TRBJ2-2, with TRBD1 identical over 7 bases. The CDR3 is made up of 12 amino acids. The V segment lost 9 bases and the J segment 6 bases; nucleotides outside the gene matches: 4. Germline V CDR1 and CDR2: LNHDA, SQIVND (reference sequence).

The V gene is TRBV28, the J gene TRBJ1-5; 7 bases match TRBD1. V lost 7 bases, J lost 0 bases, and 12 bases stayed unmatched. The CDR3 totals 17 residues. Per germline, CDR1 MDHEN and CDR2 SYDVKM. CDR3 sequence (DNA): TGTGCCAGCAATCGGCAGGGGGGCATTAATAGCAATCAGCCCCAGCATTTT. This codes for CASNRQGGINSNQPQHF.